This T cell receptor beta chain comes out of a study of blood T cell repertoires in COVID-19. Study summary: Material from acute and convalescent COVID-19 was sourced from the United States, Italy and Spain. PBMCs, B-cell-depleted T cells, or T cells were the source of the cDNA or gDNA that made up the material.

J lost 4 bases, V lost 5 bases, and 13 bases had no gene match. CDR1 MDHEN and CDR2 SYDVKM come from the germline V gene. This CDR3 contains 17 residues. Authors' data handling: Estimation of nucleated cell counts was performed using reference gene primer amplification. Produced via immunoSEQ multiplex PCR; TCRdb's table is partial and in-frame only. V and J calls and clone size are those listed in that table; D and trimming were worked out from the DNA. The profile shows 200,000 to 300,000 clones, more than 70% of them singletons. Specimen: peripheral blood. The clonotype originates from a woman between 45 and 65 years old with acute or convalescent COVID-19. The chain joins TRBV28 to TRBJ2-7; 11 nucleotides agree with TRBD2. CDR3 in amino acids: CASSPLLAGVPRYEQYF. The CDR3 region has the DNA TGTGCCAGCAGTCCACTACTAGCGGGAGTCCCGAGGTACGAGCAGTACTTC.